The entry below describes one TCR beta chain. Its antigen remains unknown. Other DNA sequences in the same sample also yield this CDR3. Germline CDR1 is SGHRS and CDR2 is YFSETQ. The V and J ends lost 0 bases and 4 bases respectively, with 10 bases between them. CDR3 length: 14 amino acids. The protocol was immunoSEQ multiplex PCR, while the TCRdb copy is restricted to in-frame clones and leaves out a portion. The top ten clones hold 1.4% of a sample with 950,000 to 1,100,000 clones, approximately 72% of them seen once. The record originates from a study of shared clonotypes between healthy human individuals. Study observations and caveats: Naive subsets, compared against memory subsets, generally had larger estimated richness values. In four donors, about 5% of naive CD4 clonotypes appeared in common. Non-shared clonotypes displayed generation probabilities falling below those of clonotypes present in all four donors.

The receptor's source is a man younger than 35 in good health. The sample comprised memory CD4+ T cells sorted from blood. Subset here: CD45RA-negative fraction. The chain couples TRBV5-1 to TRBJ2-5; no clear D. CDR3 bases: TGCGCCAGCAGCTTGGACAGCAGAGGAGAGACCCAGTACTTC. This sequence encodes CASSLDSRGETQYF.